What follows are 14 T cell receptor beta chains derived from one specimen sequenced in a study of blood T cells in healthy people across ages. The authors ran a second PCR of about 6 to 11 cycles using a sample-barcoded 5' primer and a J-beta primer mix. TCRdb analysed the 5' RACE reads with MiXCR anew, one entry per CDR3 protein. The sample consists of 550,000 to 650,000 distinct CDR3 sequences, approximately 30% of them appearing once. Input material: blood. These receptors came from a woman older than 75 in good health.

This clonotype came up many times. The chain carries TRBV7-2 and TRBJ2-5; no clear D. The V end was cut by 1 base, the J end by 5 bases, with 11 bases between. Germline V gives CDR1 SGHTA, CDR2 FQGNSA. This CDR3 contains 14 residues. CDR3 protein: CASSLGPLGETQYF. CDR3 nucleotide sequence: TGTGCCAGCAGCTTAGGACCTCTTGGGGAGACCCAGTACTTC. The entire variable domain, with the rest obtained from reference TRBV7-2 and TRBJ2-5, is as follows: GAGVSQSPSNKVTEKGKDVELRCDPISGHTALYWYRQSLGQGLEFLIYFQGNSAPDKSGLPSDRFSAERTGGSVSTLTIQRTQQEDSAVYLCASSLGPLGETQYFGPGTRLLVL.

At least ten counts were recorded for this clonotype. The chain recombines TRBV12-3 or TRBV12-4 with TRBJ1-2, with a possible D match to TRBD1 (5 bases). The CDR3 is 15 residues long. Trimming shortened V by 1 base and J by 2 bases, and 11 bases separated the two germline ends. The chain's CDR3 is CASSLVRGSNYGYTF. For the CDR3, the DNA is TGTGCCAGCAGTTTAGTAAGGGGTTCGAACTATGGCTACACCTTC.

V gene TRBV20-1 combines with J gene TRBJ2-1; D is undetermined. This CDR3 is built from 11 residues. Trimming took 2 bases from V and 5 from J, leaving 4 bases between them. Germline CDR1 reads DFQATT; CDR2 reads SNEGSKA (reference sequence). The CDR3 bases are TGCAGTGCTAGAAGTGACAATGAGCAGTTCTTC. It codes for CSARSDNEQFF.

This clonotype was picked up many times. The CDR3 coding sequence is TGCAGTGCTAGAGTAGGAGGTAGGGGAGCTAGGACCCAGTACTTC. Translation: CSARVGGRGARTQYF. The V call is TRBV20-1, the J call TRBJ2-5, with D perhaps TRBD1 or TRBD2 (5 bases each). The V end lost 1 base, the J end lost 7 bases, and 19 bases lay between the germline ends. Germline assignment: CDR1 DFQATT and CDR2 SNEGSKA (reference sequence). CDR3 length: 15 residues.

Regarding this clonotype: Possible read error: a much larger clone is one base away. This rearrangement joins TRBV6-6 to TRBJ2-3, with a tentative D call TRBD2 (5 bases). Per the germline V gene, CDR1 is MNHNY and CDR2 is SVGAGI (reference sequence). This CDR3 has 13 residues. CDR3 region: CVSSYDYPDTQYF. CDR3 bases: TGTGTCAGCAGTTACGACTACCCAGATACGCAGTATTTT.

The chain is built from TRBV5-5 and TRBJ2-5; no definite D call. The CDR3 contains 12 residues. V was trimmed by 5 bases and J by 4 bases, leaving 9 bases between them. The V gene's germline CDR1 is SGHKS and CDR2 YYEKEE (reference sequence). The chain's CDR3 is CASSPYRETQYF. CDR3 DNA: TGTGCCAGCAGTCCTTATCGAGAGACCCAGTACTTC. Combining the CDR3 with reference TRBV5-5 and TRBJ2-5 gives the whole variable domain DAGVTQSPTHLIKTRGQQVTLRCSPISGHKSVSWYQQVLGQGPQFIFQYYEKEERGRGNFPDRFSARQFPNYSSELNVNALLLGDSALYLCASSPYRETQYFGPGTRLLVL.

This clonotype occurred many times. CDR3 in amino acids: CASSGLQGAYNEQFF. The CDR3 DNA sequence: TGCGCCAGCAGCGGTCTCCAGGGGGCGTACAATGAGCAGTTCTTC. The gene calls are TRBV5-1 and TRBJ2-1; TRBD1 matches 8 bases. CDR1 and CDR2 (germline): SGHRS, YFSETQ. The CDR3 has 15 amino acids. Germline trimming cut 4 bases from V and 4 bases from J; bases unmatched to any gene: 7.

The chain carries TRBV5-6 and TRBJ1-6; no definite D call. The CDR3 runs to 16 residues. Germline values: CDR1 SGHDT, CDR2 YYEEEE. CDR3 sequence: CVCTSAASSYNSPLHF. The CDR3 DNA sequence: TGTGTCTGCACCTCGGCGGCTAGCTCCTATAATTCACCCCTCCACTTT.

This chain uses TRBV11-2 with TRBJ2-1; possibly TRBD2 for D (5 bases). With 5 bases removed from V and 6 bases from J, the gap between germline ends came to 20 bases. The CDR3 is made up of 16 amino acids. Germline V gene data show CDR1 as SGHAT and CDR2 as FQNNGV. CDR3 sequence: CASSRGRLSGSNEQFF. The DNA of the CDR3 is TGTGCCAGCAGCCGGGGTAGGCTTTCGGGAAGCAATGAGCAGTTCTTC. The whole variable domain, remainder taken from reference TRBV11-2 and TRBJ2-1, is EAGVAQSPRYKIIEKRQSVAFWCNPISGHATLYWYQQILGQGPKLLIQFQNNGVVDDSQLPKDRFSAERLKGVDSTLKIQPAKLEDSAVYLCASSRGRLSGSNEQFFGPGTRLTVL.

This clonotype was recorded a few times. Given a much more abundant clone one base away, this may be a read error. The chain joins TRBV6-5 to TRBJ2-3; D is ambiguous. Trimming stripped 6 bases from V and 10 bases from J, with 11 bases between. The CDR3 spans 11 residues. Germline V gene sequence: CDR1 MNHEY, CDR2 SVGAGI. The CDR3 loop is CASSLHGAQYF. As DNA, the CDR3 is TGTGCCAGCAGCCTGCATGGAGCGCAGTATTTT.

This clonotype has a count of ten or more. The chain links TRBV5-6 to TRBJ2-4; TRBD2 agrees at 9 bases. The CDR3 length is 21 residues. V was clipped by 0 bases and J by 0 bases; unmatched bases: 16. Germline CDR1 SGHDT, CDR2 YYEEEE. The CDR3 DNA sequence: TGTGCCAGCAGCTTGGACGGAGGCGGGGGGGCCTTTAACTTAGCCAAAAACATTCAGTACTTC. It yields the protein CASSLDGGGGAFNLAKNIQYF.

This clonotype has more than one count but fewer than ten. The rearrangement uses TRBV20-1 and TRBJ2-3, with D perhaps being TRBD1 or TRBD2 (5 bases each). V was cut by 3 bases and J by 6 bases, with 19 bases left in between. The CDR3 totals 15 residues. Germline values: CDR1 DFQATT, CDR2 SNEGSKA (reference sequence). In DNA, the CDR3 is TGCAGTGCTAGGGGGGTTCTAACCTATATGGATACGCAGTATTTT. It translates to CSARGVLTYMDTQYF.

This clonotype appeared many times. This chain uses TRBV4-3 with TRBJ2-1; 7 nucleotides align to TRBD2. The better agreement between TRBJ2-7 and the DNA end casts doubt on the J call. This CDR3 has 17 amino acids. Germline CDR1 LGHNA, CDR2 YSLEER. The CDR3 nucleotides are TGCGCCAGCAGCCAAGTGACGGGGGGAATCTCCTACAATGAGCAGTACTTC. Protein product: CASSQVTGGISYNEQYF.

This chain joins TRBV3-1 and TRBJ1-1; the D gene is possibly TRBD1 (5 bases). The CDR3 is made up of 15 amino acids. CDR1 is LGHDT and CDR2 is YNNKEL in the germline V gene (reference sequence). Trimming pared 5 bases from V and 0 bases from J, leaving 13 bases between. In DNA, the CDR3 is TGTGCCAGCAGCACCTTCGGGGGGATGAACACTGAAGCTTTCTTT. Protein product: CASSTFGGMNTEAFF.